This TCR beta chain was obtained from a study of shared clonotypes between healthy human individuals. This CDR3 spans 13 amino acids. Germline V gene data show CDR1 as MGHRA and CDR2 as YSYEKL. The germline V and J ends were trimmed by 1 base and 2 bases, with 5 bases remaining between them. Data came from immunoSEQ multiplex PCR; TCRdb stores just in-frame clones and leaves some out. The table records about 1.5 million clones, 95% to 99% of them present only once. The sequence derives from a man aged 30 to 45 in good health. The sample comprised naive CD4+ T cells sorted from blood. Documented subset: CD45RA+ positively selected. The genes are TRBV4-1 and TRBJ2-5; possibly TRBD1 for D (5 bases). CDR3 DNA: TGCGCCAGCAGCCAAGGGACACAAGAGACCCAGTACTTC. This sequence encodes CASSQGTQETQYF.